These T cell receptor beta chains were read from a single sample in a study of beta chain features in type 1 diabetes. Using immunoSEQ multiplex PCR, the repertoire was profiled, and TCRdb retains in-frame clones only, with some absent. The repertoire holds 970,000 or so clones, with roughly 15% as singletons. Source material: naive CD4+ T cells from blood. The source is a woman aged 18-35 years in good health. Both conserved end residues are part of each CDR3. Fields, in order: V gene, D gene, CDR3 length, J gene, clone size, CDR3 DNA, CDR3 protein. A D gene is named only where the DNA matches it firmly. Clone sizes are given selectively: once, few, many, or a class where the clone is expanded.

V gene: TRBV9; D gene: .; CDR3 length: 16; J gene: TRBJ2-1; clone size: few; CDR3 DNA: TGTGCCAGCAGCGCGAACGTTCGCGGTTCCTACAATGAGCAGTTCTTC; CDR3 protein: CASSANVRGSYNEQFF
V gene: TRBV10-3; D gene: .; CDR3 length: 15; J gene: TRBJ2-3; clone size: few; CDR3 DNA: TGTGCCATCAACCCGGGGTCGGCGAGCGCAGATACGCAGTATTTT; CDR3 protein: CAINPGSASADTQYF
V gene: TRBV2; D gene: .; CDR3 length: 15; J gene: TRBJ2-1; clone size: few; CDR3 DNA: TGTGCCAGCAGCCCGACTCAATGGGCTTCCAATGAGCAGTTCTTC; CDR3 protein: CASSPTQWASNEQFF
V gene: TRBV9; D gene: .; CDR3 length: 14; J gene: TRBJ1-1; clone size: few; CDR3 DNA: TGTGCCAGCAGCGTAGGCAGGGTGAACACTGAAGCTTTCTTT; CDR3 protein: CASSVGRVNTEAFF
V gene: TRBV7-2; D gene: TRBD1; CDR3 length: 15; J gene: TRBJ2-7; clone size: .; CDR3 DNA: TGTGCCAGCAGCTTAGGGGGGACAGTTGCCTACGAGCAGTACTTC; CDR3 protein: CASSLGGTVAYEQYF
V gene: TRBV7-8; D gene: TRBD2; CDR3 length: 16; J gene: TRBJ2-5; clone size: .; CDR3 DNA: TGTGCCAGCAGCACCGGACTAGCGCCAAACCAAGAGACCCAGTACTTC; CDR3 protein: CASSTGLAPNQETQYF
V gene: TRBV13; D gene: TRBD2; CDR3 length: 16; J gene: TRBJ2-3; clone size: few; CDR3 DNA: TGTGCCAGCAGCTTACAATCGGGAGGCTGGTCAGATACGCAGTATTTT; CDR3 protein: CASSLQSGGWSDTQYF
V gene: TRBV20-1; D gene: .; CDR3 length: 10; J gene: TRBJ2-3; clone size: few; CDR3 DNA: TGCAGTGCTGGCACAGATACGCAGTATTTT; CDR3 protein: CSAGTDTQYF
V gene: TRBV18; D gene: .; CDR3 length: 11; J gene: TRBJ2-7; clone size: .; CDR3 DNA: TGTGCCAGCTCAAATTATGAGGGGCAGTACTTC; CDR3 protein: CASSNYEGQYF
V gene: TRBV7-9; D gene: .; CDR3 length: 17; J gene: TRBJ1-4; clone size: .; CDR3 DNA: TGTGCCAGCAGCCTCCAGGGTGTAACCGACGTGGAGGAAAAACTGTTTTTT; CDR3 protein: CASSLQGVTDVEEKLFF
V gene: TRBV11-1; D gene: .; CDR3 length: 12; J gene: TRBJ2-1; clone size: .; CDR3 DNA: TGTGCCAGCAGCTTAGGGGCCAATGAGCAGTTCTTC; CDR3 protein: CASSLGANEQFF
V gene: TRBV18; D gene: TRBD2; CDR3 length: 20; J gene: TRBJ2-1; clone size: .; CDR3 DNA: TGTGCCAGCTCGACAAGAACAAGACTAGCGCCTAAAAGATCCTACAATGAGCAGTTCTTC; CDR3 protein: CASSTRTRLAPKRSYNEQFF
V gene: TRBV27; D gene: .; CDR3 length: 15; J gene: TRBJ1-5; clone size: few; CDR3 DNA: TGTGCCAGCAGTTTATCGTGGGCAGTCAATCAGCCCCAGCATTTT; CDR3 protein: CASSLSWAVNQPQHF
V gene: TRBV15; D gene: .; CDR3 length: 16; J gene: TRBJ2-7; clone size: few; CDR3 DNA: TGTGCCACCAGCAAGGGTAGGGGAGTCCCATCCTACGAGCAGTACTTC; CDR3 protein: CATSKGRGVPSYEQYF
V gene: TRBV18; D gene: .; CDR3 length: 15; J gene: TRBJ2-7; clone size: .; CDR3 DNA: TGTGCCAGCTCACCACCCCTGGGGAGTAACGACGAGCAGTACTTC; CDR3 protein: CASSPPLGSNDEQYF
V gene: TRBV11-3; D gene: TRBD2; CDR3 length: 17; J gene: TRBJ2-2; clone size: .; CDR3 DNA: TGTGCCAGCAGCTGGAATCGGGCTAGCGGATACACCGGGGAGCTGTTTTTT; CDR3 protein: CASSWNRASGYTGELFF
V gene: TRBV7-9; D gene: TRBD1; CDR3 length: 14; J gene: TRBJ2-7; clone size: .; CDR3 DNA: TGTGCCAGCAGCGCCCGACAGGGGACCGACGAGCAGTACTTC; CDR3 protein: CASSARQGTDEQYF
V gene: TRBV7-2; D gene: TRBD2; CDR3 length: 15; J gene: TRBJ2-5; clone size: .; CDR3 DNA: TGTGCCAGCAGCCTAGTAGCGGGAGTAGGAGAGACCCAGTACTTC; CDR3 protein: CASSLVAGVGETQYF
V gene: TRBV18; D gene: TRBD1; CDR3 length: 15; J gene: TRBJ2-1; clone size: .; CDR3 DNA: TGTGCCAGCTCACCACCGAGGGACAGTTACAATGAGCAGTTCTTC; CDR3 protein: CASSPPRDSYNEQFF
V gene: TRBV7-2; D gene: TRBD1; CDR3 length: 13; J gene: TRBJ1-5; clone size: few; CDR3 DNA: TGTGCCAGCAGCCTTGACAGGGATCAGCCCCAGCATTTT; CDR3 protein: CASSLDRDQPQHF
V gene: TRBV4-2; D gene: .; CDR3 length: 13; J gene: TRBJ2-7; clone size: .; CDR3 DNA: TGTGCCAGCAGCCCGAACCCCTCGGACGAGCAGTACTTC; CDR3 protein: CASSPNPSDEQYF
V gene: TRBV7-9; D gene: .; CDR3 length: 14; J gene: TRBJ1-2; clone size: few; CDR3 DNA: TGTGCCAGCAGCTTATTTGACAGTTCTAATGGCTACACCTTC; CDR3 protein: CASSLFDSSNGYTF
V gene: TRBV7-6; D gene: .; CDR3 length: 16; J gene: TRBJ2-1; clone size: .; CDR3 DNA: TGTGCCAGCAGCTTATTCTTTATAAGGTCGTACAATGAGCAGTTCTTC; CDR3 protein: CASSLFFIRSYNEQFF
V gene: TRBV2; D gene: .; CDR3 length: 13; J gene: TRBJ2-7; clone size: .; CDR3 DNA: TGTGCCAGCAGGGCTGGACAAGACTACGAGCAGTACTTC; CDR3 protein: CASRAGQDYEQYF
V gene: TRBV2; D gene: .; CDR3 length: 14; J gene: TRBJ2-4; clone size: few; CDR3 DNA: TGTGCCAGCTCTGAGGGGGTGGTCAAAAACATTCAGTACTTC; CDR3 protein: CASSEGVVKNIQYF
V gene: TRBV18; D gene: TRBD1; CDR3 length: 14; J gene: TRBJ1-4; clone size: .; CDR3 DNA: TGTGCCAGCTCTCGACAGGGTACTAATGAAAAACTGTTTTTT; CDR3 protein: CASSRQGTNEKLFF
V gene: TRBV9; D gene: TRBD2; CDR3 length: 17; J gene: TRBJ2-3; clone size: .; CDR3 DNA: TGTGCCAGCAGCGTAGTGGGGGGACTAGCGGTCACAGATACGCAGTATTTT; CDR3 protein: CASSVVGGLAVTDTQYF
V gene: TRBV28; D gene: TRBD2; CDR3 length: 13; J gene: TRBJ2-5; clone size: .; CDR3 DNA: TGTGCCAGCAGTGAAGCGGGAGGGGAGACCCAGTACTTC; CDR3 protein: CASSEAGGETQYF
V gene: TRBV10-3; D gene: TRBD2; CDR3 length: 14; J gene: TRBJ2-5; clone size: few; CDR3 DNA: TGTGCCATCAGTGATTCTAGCGGGAGACAGACCCAGTACTTC; CDR3 protein: CAISDSSGRQTQYF
V gene: TRBV5-1; D gene: .; CDR3 length: 14; J gene: TRBJ1-2; clone size: few; CDR3 DNA: TGCGCCAGCAGCCCCCAAGGACAGAACTATGGCTACACCTTC; CDR3 protein: CASSPQGQNYGYTF
V gene: TRBV18; D gene: TRBD1; CDR3 length: 13; J gene: TRBJ1-1; clone size: few; CDR3 DNA: TGTGCCAGCTCACCCCTCAGGGACAGCCAAGCTTTCTTT; CDR3 protein: CASSPLRDSQAFF
V gene: TRBV5-1; D gene: .; CDR3 length: 15; J gene: TRBJ2-2; clone size: .; CDR3 DNA: TGCGCCACCCTGCCCCGGAGATCGAACACCGGGGAGCTGTTTTTT; CDR3 protein: CATLPRRSNTGELFF
V gene: TRBV11-2; D gene: .; CDR3 length: 13; J gene: TRBJ2-7; clone size: few; CDR3 DNA: TGTGCCAGCAGCTTTTACCAGAGCGGGGAGCAGTACTTC; CDR3 protein: CASSFYQSGEQYF
V gene: TRBV7-2; D gene: .; CDR3 length: 13; J gene: TRBJ1-5; clone size: .; CDR3 DNA: TGTGCCAGCAGTTTAGACAGAAATCAGCCCCAGCATTTT; CDR3 protein: CASSLDRNQPQHF